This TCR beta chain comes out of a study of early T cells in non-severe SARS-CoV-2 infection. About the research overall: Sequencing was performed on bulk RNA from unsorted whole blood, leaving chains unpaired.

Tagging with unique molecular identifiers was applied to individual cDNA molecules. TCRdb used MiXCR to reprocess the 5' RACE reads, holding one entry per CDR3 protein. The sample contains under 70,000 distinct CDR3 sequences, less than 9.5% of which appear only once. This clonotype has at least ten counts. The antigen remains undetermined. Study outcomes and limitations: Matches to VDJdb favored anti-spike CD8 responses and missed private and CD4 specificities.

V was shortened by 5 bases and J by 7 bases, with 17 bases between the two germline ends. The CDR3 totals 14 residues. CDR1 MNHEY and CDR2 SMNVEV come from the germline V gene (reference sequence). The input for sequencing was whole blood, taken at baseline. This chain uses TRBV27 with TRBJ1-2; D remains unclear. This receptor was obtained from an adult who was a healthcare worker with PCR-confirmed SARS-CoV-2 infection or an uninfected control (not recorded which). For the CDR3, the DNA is TGTGCCAGCAGTCTCAACACCCCAGCAGTTGGCTACACCTTC. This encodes CASSLNTPAVGYTF.